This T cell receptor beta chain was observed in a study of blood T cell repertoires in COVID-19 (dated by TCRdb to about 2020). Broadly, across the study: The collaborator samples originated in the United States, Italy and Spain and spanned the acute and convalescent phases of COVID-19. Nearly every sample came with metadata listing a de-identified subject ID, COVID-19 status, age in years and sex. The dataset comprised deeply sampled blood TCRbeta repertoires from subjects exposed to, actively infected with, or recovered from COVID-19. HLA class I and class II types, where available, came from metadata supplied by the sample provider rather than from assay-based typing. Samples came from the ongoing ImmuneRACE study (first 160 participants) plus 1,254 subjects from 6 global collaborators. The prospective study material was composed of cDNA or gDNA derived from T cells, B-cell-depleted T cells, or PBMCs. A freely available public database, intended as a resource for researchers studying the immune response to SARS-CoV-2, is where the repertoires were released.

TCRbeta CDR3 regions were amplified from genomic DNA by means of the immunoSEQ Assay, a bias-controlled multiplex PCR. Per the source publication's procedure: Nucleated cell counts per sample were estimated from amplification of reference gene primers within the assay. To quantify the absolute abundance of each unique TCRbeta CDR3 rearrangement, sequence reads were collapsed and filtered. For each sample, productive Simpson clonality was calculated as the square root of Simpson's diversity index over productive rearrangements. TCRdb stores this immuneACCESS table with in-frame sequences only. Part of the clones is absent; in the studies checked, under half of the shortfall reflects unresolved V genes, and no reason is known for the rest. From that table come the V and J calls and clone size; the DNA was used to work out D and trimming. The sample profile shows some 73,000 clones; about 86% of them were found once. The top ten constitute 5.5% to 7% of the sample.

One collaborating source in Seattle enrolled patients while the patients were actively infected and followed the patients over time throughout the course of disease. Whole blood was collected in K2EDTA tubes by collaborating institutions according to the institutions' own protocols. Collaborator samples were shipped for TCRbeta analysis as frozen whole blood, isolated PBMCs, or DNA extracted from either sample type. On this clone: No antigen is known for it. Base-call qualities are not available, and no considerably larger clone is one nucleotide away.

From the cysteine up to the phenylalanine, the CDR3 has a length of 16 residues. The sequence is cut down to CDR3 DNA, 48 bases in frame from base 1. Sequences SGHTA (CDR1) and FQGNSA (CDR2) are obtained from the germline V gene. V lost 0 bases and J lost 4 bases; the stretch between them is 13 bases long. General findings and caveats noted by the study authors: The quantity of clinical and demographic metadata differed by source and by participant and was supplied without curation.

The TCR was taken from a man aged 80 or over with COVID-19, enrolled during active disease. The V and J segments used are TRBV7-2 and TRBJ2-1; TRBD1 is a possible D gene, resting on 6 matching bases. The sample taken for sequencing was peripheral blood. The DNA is TGTGCCAGCAGCTTAGCCCTGGGGGCGGCATACAATGAGCAGTTCTTC. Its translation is CASSLALGAAYNEQFF.